The clone carrying this TCR beta chain was picked up many times. TCRdb redid the calling of the 5' RACE reads with MiXCR, one entry per CDR3 protein. Here the sample spans 50,000 to 60,000 distinct CDR3 sequences, 8.5% to 12% being singletons. This entry is derived from a study of early T cells in non-severe SARS-CoV-2 infection. The wider study: Sequencing of bulk RNA from unsorted whole blood was done, without chain pairing.

The CDR3 has 13 residues. The germline V gene has CDR1 SQVTM and CDR2 ANQGSEA. Trimming removed 8 bases at V and 0 bases at J, with 13 bases between. The sample taken for sequencing was whole blood. V and J are TRBV29-1 and TRBJ1-1, with D hard to call. This receptor was obtained from an adult who was a healthcare worker with PCR-confirmed SARS-CoV-2 infection or an uninfected control (not recorded which). The CDR3 sequence is CSSRDYMNTEAFF. CDR3 bases: TGCAGCAGCCGGGATTACATGAACACTGAAGCTTTCTTT.